This T cell receptor beta chain derives from a study of T cells in tuberculosis. On the study more broadly: CD1B tetramers identified T cells specific for mycobacterial lipid GMM. PBMC were archived before or within 7 days of starting treatment. Notes on the study in general: The TCR-beta difference was not significant; alpha differences partly reflected length.

This CDR3 has 13 residues. Trimming left V 8 bases short and J 1 base short, with 12 bases between. The germline V gene encodes CDR1 LNHDA and CDR2 SQIVND (reference sequence). The data were produced by immunoSEQ multiplex PCR, yet TCRdb's version contains in-frame clones alone and is incomplete. The sample records 25,000 to 35,000 clones, about 92% being singletons. As to time point: new active TB diagnosis, blood taken before or within 7 days of starting treatment. On this clone: As yet, its antigen is unknown.

The receptor's source is an adult with tuberculosis. Some clones in this sample may be carry-over from other donors' samples. The sample in question was PBMCs, obtained at tuberculosis diagnosis. The V call is TRBV19, the J call TRBJ2-7; weak D call: TRBD1 (6 bases). The CDR3 is CASSGQRSYEQYF. In DNA form, the CDR3 reads TGTGCCAGTTCGGGACAACGTTCCTACGAGCAGTACTTC.